Listed here are 30 T cell receptor beta chains from one sample, sequenced in a study of response to subunit inactivated influenza vaccine. TCRdb re-analysed the RT-PCR reads in MiXCR, keeping a single row per CDR3 protein. This sample has about 480,000 distinct CDR3 sequences, with about 25% found just once. The input for sequencing was CD4+ T cells sorted from PBMCs, taken about 5 days after vaccination. The receptors were gathered from a man aged 50-60 years who received an inactivated influenza vaccine.

This clonotype was detected only a few times. The chain combines TRBV6-1 with TRBJ1-1; D ambiguous. Trimming took 6 bases from V and 1 from J, leaving 9 bases between them. The CDR3 length is 13 residues. CDR1 and CDR2 (germline): MNHNS, SASEGT. The CDR3 nucleotides read TGTGCCAGCAGCCCAACACAGAACACTGAAGCTTTCTTT. Residues: CASSPTQNTEAFF.

This chain uses TRBV25-1 with TRBJ2-5; D tentatively fits TRBD1 or TRBD2 (5 bases each). V gave up 1 base and J gave up 3 bases, with 12 bases separating them. This CDR3 spans 15 amino acids. The V gene's germline CDR1 is MGHDK and CDR2 SYGVNS. The CDR3 coding sequence is TGTGCCAGCAGTGAATTGGGGGAAGGGAAAGAGACCCAGTACTTC. Translating gives CASSELGEGKETQYF.

The V gene is TRBV24-1, the J gene TRBJ2-1, with TRBD2 matching over 13 bases. V shed 4 bases and J 10 bases; nucleotides not matched to a gene: 15. The CDR3 spans 18 residues. Germline-derived CDR1 and CDR2 are KGHDR and SFDVKD. This CDR3 reads CATSDPPLLAGGPREQFF. Written as DNA, the CDR3 is TGTGCCACCAGTGACCCCCCACTACTAGCGGGGGGGCCTAGGGAGCAGTTCTTC.

This chain connects TRBV20-1 to TRBJ2-3; TRBD2 matches at 10 bases. J gave up 4 bases and V 2 bases, and 6 bases lay outside the gene matches. The CDR3 extends over 15 amino acids. Germline CDR1 reads DFQATT; CDR2 reads SNEGSKA (reference sequence). CDR3 bases: TGCAGTGCTAGAAACAGCGGGGGGGCCGCAGATACGCAGTATTTT. Protein product: CSARNSGGAADTQYF.

This chain joins TRBV30 and TRBJ1-3; unclear D gene. Germline CDR1 and CDR2: GTSNPN and SVGIG (reference sequence). V lost 1 base to trimming and J lost 5 bases, with 9 bases between them. CDR3 length: 13 amino acids. The CDR3 is CAWSAAQRNTIYF. CDR3 in DNA: TGTGCCTGGAGTGCGGCCCAAAGAAACACCATATATTTT.

The chain couples TRBV5-1 to TRBJ2-5; D might be TRBD2 (6 bases). From germline, CDR1 is SGHRS and CDR2 YFSETQ. Trimming cost V 4 bases and J 3 bases, with 13 bases left between them. The CDR3 is 14 residues long. The CDR3: CASSRFGGKETQYF. The CDR3 coding sequence is TGCGCCAGCAGCAGATTCGGGGGAAAAGAGACCCAGTACTTC.

The table lists this clonotype with a few counts. The DNA for the CDR3 is TGTGCCACCAGGTCCGGGACTAGCGGAAACACCGGGGAGCTGTTTTTT. This translates into CATRSGTSGNTGELFF. The gene calls are TRBV24-1 and TRBJ2-2; 11 bases map to TRBD2. Germline V gene data show CDR1 as KGHDR and CDR2 as SFDVKD. Losses at the gene ends were 7 bases for V and 2 bases for J; bases not matched to a gene: 5. CDR3 size: 16 residues.

The chain employs TRBV29-1 and TRBJ2-1, with D perhaps TRBD1 (6 bases). CDR1 SQVTM and CDR2 ANQGSEA come from the germline V gene. V lost 5 bases and J lost 6, with 20 bases in between. There are 15 residues in the CDR3. CDR3 sequence: CSVYGPAGEINEQFF. The CDR3 coding sequence is TGCAGCGTTTATGGCCCCGCAGGGGAAATCAATGAGCAGTTCTTC.

The chain has TRBV7-9 and TRBJ2-7, with TRBD1 as a possible D gene (6 bases). Trimming took 8 bases from V and 4 from J, leaving 15 bases between them. This CDR3 region has 13 residues. CDR1 is SEHNR and CDR2 is FQNEAQ in the germline V gene (reference sequence). CDR3 protein: CASGTGTLYEQYF. In DNA, the CDR3 is TGTGCCAGCGGAACAGGGACACTTTACGAGCAGTACTTC.

The V gene is TRBV20-1, the J gene TRBJ1-6; no clear D gene. The CDR3 extends over 16 amino acids. Germline CDR1 DFQATT, CDR2 SNEGSKA (reference sequence). The V end was cut by 0 bases, the J end by 4 bases, with 13 bases between. This CDR3 is CSARDPLGLYNSPLHF. In DNA, the CDR3 is TGCAGTGCTAGAGATCCCCTCGGATTGTATAATTCACCCCTCCACTTT.

A few counts support this clonotype. The genes are TRBV4-1 and TRBJ2-2; no firm D call. CDR3 length: 14 amino acids. Per the germline V gene, CDR1 is MGHRA and CDR2 is YSYEKL. V gave up 5 bases and J gave up 7 bases, with 14 bases separating them. The CDR3 region is CASSGEPRGGELFF. Here the CDR3 DNA reads TGCGCCAGCAGCGGTGAACCTCGTGGCGGGGAGCTGTTTTTT.

V and J are TRBV4-2 and TRBJ2-7; 7 nucleotides line up with TRBD1. The germline V gene has CDR1 LGHNA and CDR2 YNFKEQ. V was clipped by 1 base and J by 4 bases; unmatched bases: 10. CDR3 length: 16 amino acids. CDR3 sequence (DNA): TGTGCCAGCAGCCAAGGAACGGGACAGCGACAATACGAGCAGTACTTC. Protein: CASSQGTGQRQYEQYF.

Only a few counts were recorded for this clonotype. This chain connects TRBV7-3 to TRBJ1-1, with D uncertain. V was clipped by 2 bases and J by 7 bases, with 11 bases between them. The CDR3 is 13 amino acids. Per germline, CDR1 SGHTA and CDR2 FQGTGA. CDR3 in amino acids: CASSLRAEYEAFF. DNA of the CDR3: TGTGCCAGCAGCTTACGGGCAGAGTATGAAGCTTTCTTT.

Only a few counts were recorded for this clonotype. This chain uses TRBV10-3 with TRBJ2-6; D is possibly TRBD1 or TRBD2 (6 bases each). The CDR3 covers 18 residues. Deletions cut 4 bases from V and 0 bases from J, with 16 bases between. Germline CDR1 and CDR2: ENHRY and SYGVKD. The CDR3 loop reads CAISGRGPRSSGANVLTF. The CDR3 DNA is TGTGCCATCAGTGGACGGGGGCCGAGAAGCTCTGGGGCCAACGTCCTGACTTTC.

V is TRBV20-1 and J is TRBJ1-1; a possible D gene is TRBD1 (5 bases). The CDR3 consists of 16 residues. V was cut by 1 base and J by 4 bases, with 19 bases left in between. CDR1 and CDR2 from the germline V gene are DFQATT and SNEGSKA (reference sequence). CDR3 sequence reads: CSARANPGPGGTEAFF. CDR3 DNA: TGCAGTGCTAGAGCCAACCCGGGCCCTGGGGGCACTGAAGCTTTCTTT.

The V call is TRBV15, the J call TRBJ2-7, with D unresolved. The CDR3 extends over 17 amino acids. V lost 0 bases, J lost 9 bases, and 24 bases lay in between. CDR1 and CDR2 from the germline V gene are LNHNV and YYDKDF (reference sequence). CDR3 protein: CATSRDWLVGSDTSQYF. CDR3 DNA: TGTGCCACCAGCAGAGATTGGCTCGTTGGGTCAGACACATCGCAGTACTTC.

The V and J genes are TRBV12-3 or TRBV12-4 and TRBJ1-6; 7 bases line up with TRBD1. The CDR3 loop spans 14 amino acids. The ends lost 3 bases at V and 4 bases at J; junction bases unmatched: 0. The CDR3 region has the DNA TGTGCCAGCAGTTTGACAGGGTATAATTCACCCCTCCACTTT. Its protein product is CASSLTGYNSPLHF.

The chain recombines TRBV10-3 with TRBJ1-4, with no clear D. The CDR3 loop spans 12 amino acids. With 3 bases removed from V and 11 bases from J, the gap between germline ends came to 10 bases. Germline-derived CDR1 and CDR2 are ENHRY and SYGVKD. The CDR3 sequence is CAISEESQKLFF. For the CDR3, the DNA is TGTGCCATCAGTGAAGAAAGCCAGAAACTGTTTTTT.

This clonotype was detected only once. The chain joins TRBV7-9 to TRBJ2-1; TRBD1 matches at 8 bases. The CDR3 is made up of 14 amino acids. J gave up 8 bases and V 5 bases, and 8 bases lay outside the gene matches. Germline V gives CDR1 SEHNR, CDR2 FQNEAQ (reference sequence). CDR3 amino acids: CASSRTGMGDEQFF. The CDR3 coding sequence is TGTGCCAGCAGCCGGACAGGGATGGGGGATGAGCAGTTCTTC.

This clonotype occurred many times. The rearrangement joins TRBV7-2 to TRBJ2-5, with 8 bases lining up with TRBD1. In germline, CDR1 is SGHTA, CDR2 FQGNSA. V trimming: 5 bases; J trimming: 5 bases; junction bases outside the gene matches: 4. The CDR3 extends over 13 amino acids. CDR3: CASSPRTGETQYF. CDR3 DNA: TGTGCCAGCAGCCCCCGGACAGGGGAGACCCAGTACTTC.

This clonotype was recorded at least ten times. This chain links TRBV12-3 or TRBV12-4 with TRBJ2-3; TRBD1 matches at 11 bases. The CDR3 spans 16 residues. V lost 5 bases and J lost 7; bases outside the gene matches: 11. The DNA of the CDR3 is TGTGCCAGCAGTCCCTGGACAGGGGGCTTTGATAATACGCAGTATTTT. The encoded protein is CASSPWTGGFDNTQYF.

This clonotype turned up a few times. V is TRBV12-3 or TRBV12-4 and J is TRBJ2-6; either TRBD1 or TRBD2 may fit D (5 bases each). The CDR3 totals 13 residues. Trimming shortened V by 8 bases and J by 4 bases, and 9 bases separated the two germline ends. CDR3 nucleotides: TGTGCCAGCGTGGGGACCGGGGCCAACGTCCTGACTTTC. It encodes CASVGTGANVLTF.

This clonotype was observed once. The chain combines TRBV4-3 with TRBJ1-6; no reliable D call. The length of the CDR3 is 14 residues. V shed 0 bases and J shed 4 bases, with 4 bases lying between them. The germline V gene has CDR1 LGHNA and CDR2 YSLEER. CDR3 sequence: CASSQDQYNSPLHF. The CDR3 DNA reads TGCGCCAGCAGCCAAGATCAGTATAATTCACCCCTCCACTTT.

The V gene is TRBV12-3 or TRBV12-4, the J gene TRBJ2-3; tentative D call: TRBD2 (6 bases). Trimming shortened V by 3 bases and J by 4 bases, and 8 bases separated the two germline ends. The CDR3 covers 13 residues. CDR3 sequence: CASSLGTSDTQYF. CDR3 nucleotides: TGTGCCAGCAGTTTGGGGACTTCAGATACGCAGTATTTT.

This chain joins TRBV27 and TRBJ2-2; TRBD1 agrees at 8 bases. V lost 5 bases to trimming and J lost 7 bases; unmatched junction nucleotides: 15. The length of the CDR3 is 17 residues. Germline V lookup: CDR1 MNHEY, CDR2 SMNVEV (reference sequence). This CDR3 is CASSASRDRIRNGELFF. In DNA, the CDR3 is TGTGCCAGCAGTGCCTCCAGGGACAGGATTAGGAACGGGGAGCTGTTTTTT.

The chain is built from TRBV23-1 and TRBJ2-7; 7 bases agree with TRBD1. TRBV23-1 is annotated as an ORF whose role is uncertain. CDR3 length: 15 residues. Trimming removed 7 bases from V and 2 bases from J; junction bases left unmatched: 11. CDR3 sequence reads: CASNLPWDRTYEQYF. The CDR3 nucleotides read TGCGCCAGCAACCTACCGTGGGACAGAACCTACGAGCAGTACTTC.

The chain uses TRBV5-1 and TRBJ2-1; 10 nucleotides line up with TRBD1. CDR1 is SGHRS and CDR2 is YFSETQ in the germline V gene. This CDR3 is built from 15 residues. The V and J ends lost 4 bases and 4 bases, in that order; junction bases with no gene match: 5. The CDR3: CASSPSGQGYNEQFF. The CDR3 bases are TGCGCCAGCAGCCCTTCGGGACAGGGGTACAATGAGCAGTTCTTC.

This clonotype was observed a handful of times. The V and J genes are TRBV4-3 and TRBJ2-3, with a possible D match to TRBD2 (6 bases). The V gene lost 4 bases and the J gene lost 0 bases, with 14 bases spanning the gap. The CDR3 totals 16 residues. Germline CDR1 LGHNA, CDR2 YSLEER. CDR3 protein: CASSPSAGQSTDTQYF. The DNA of the CDR3 is TGCGCCAGCAGCCCCTCGGCGGGGCAGAGCACAGATACGCAGTATTTT.

The chain employs TRBV5-5 and TRBJ1-1, with TRBD1 as a possible D gene (5 bases). Trimming cost V 4 bases and J 7 bases, with 17 bases left between them. The CDR3 runs 14 residues. Germline V gene sequence: CDR1 SGHKS, CDR2 YYEKEE (reference sequence). CDR3 DNA: TGTGCCAGCAGCCTTAGTACAGGTTTAGGTGAAGCTTTCTTT. This gives the protein CASSLSTGLGEAFF.

This clonotype appeared many times. The chain has TRBV5-1 and TRBJ1-6; D may be TRBD1 (5 bases). The CDR3 contains 15 residues. Deletions cut 1 base from V and 14 bases from J, with 19 bases between. Germline V CDR1 and CDR2: SGHRS, YFSETQ. The CDR3, as DNA: TGCGCCAGCAGCTTGATGGGGCCGCTCCCGGCCACCCTCCACTTT. Translation: CASSLMGPLPATLHF.